The clone carrying this T cell receptor (beta chain) was seen ten or more times. The antigen is not known. It was with unique molecular identifiers that the TCRbeta library was prepared. Each CDR3 protein gets one entry after TCRdb re-called the PCR reads with MiXCR. The sample yields a few hundred thousand distinct CDR3 sequences, 25% to 30% seen once. The entry originates in a study of T-cell reconstitution after alpha-beta-depleted transplantation in children. Study results and limitations: T-cell counts and diversity at one year following transplant were attributed mainly to newly produced T cells. The study reportedly traced alpha-beta T cells about two months after transplant to several hundred expanded graft clones.

V lost 0 bases and J lost 1, with 5 bases in between. The CDR3 runs 13 residues. Per the germline V gene, CDR1 is SGHRS and CDR2 is YFSETQ. This receptor was identified in a boy under three years old with Wiskott-Aldrich syndrome, due to receive a stem cell transplant. This chain joins TRBV5-1 and TRBJ2-7; no clear D gene. Sample: PBMCs, taken before TCRalphabeta/CD19-depleted stem cell transplant. The CDR3 here is CASSLDGSYEQYF. In DNA form, the CDR3 reads TGCGCCAGCAGCTTGGACGGATCCTACGAGCAGTACTTC. The full variable domain, in which reference TRBV5-1 and TRBJ2-7 provide the parts outside the CDR3, is KAGVTQTPRYLIKTRGQQVTLSCSPISGHRSVSWYQQTPGQGLQFLFEYFSETQRNKGNFPGRFSGRQFSNSRSEMNVSTLELGDSALYLCASSLDGSYEQYFGPGTRLTVT.